This T cell receptor (beta chain) stems from a study of T cells after yellow fever vaccination. Study as a whole: Preparation used SMART-Seq v4 Ultra Low Input for the low-cell-number fractions. Whole-study results and caveats: Weaker, the secondary response peaked sooner, at day 5 versus 15. Subsequent booster samples again held most clones from primary vaccination (96% CD4, 88% CD8).

TCRdb reanalysed the 5' RACE reads using MiXCR and keeps one entry per CDR3 protein. The sample includes approximately 250,000 distinct CDR3 sequences, more than 3.5% of them seen just once. This clonotype was counted ten times or more. Its antigen remains unidentified. This specimen was PBMCs, taken 15 days after the yellow fever booster vaccination. This TCR was sampled from a man aged 18 to 30 who received the YFV17D yellow fever vaccine.

The CDR3 spells CSARAAGGEGVKQSSTDTQYF. CDR3 nucleotide sequence: TGCAGTGCTAGAGCCGCAGGGGGCGAGGGAGTGAAACAGTCTAGCACAGATACGCAGTATTTT. The V call is TRBV20-1, the J call TRBJ2-3, with 8 bases identical to TRBD1. CDR1 is DFQATT and CDR2 is SNEGSKA in the germline V gene (reference sequence). V shed 1 base, J shed 0 bases, and the junction held 21 bases outside the gene matches. This CDR3 spans 21 amino acids.